These 14 T cell receptor beta chains came from one sample sequenced in a study of blood T cell repertoires in COVID-19. Here immunoSEQ multiplex PCR was the method, and the copy in TCRdb shows in-frame clones only, minus some. The sample has around 120,000 clones, roughly 90% seen once. Sequences were obtained from peripheral blood. These receptors were obtained from a woman aged 55-70 years with COVID-19, enrolled during active disease.

V gene TRBV12-3 or TRBV12-4 combines with J gene TRBJ2-7, with unresolved D. The CDR3 runs 13 residues. Trimming took off 8 bases at V and 1 base at J, with 12 bases between the two ends. The CDR3 protein is CASSLGQSYEQYF. DNA for the CDR3: TGTGCCAGCTCCCTTGGTCAGTCCTACGAGCAGTACTTC.

The chain is built from TRBV5-1 and TRBJ2-2, with D possibly being TRBD1 (6 bases). V shed 2 bases and J shed 1 base, with 9 bases lying between them. CDR1 is SGHRS, CDR2 YFSETQ, per germline. CDR3 size: 15 residues. Here the CDR3 reads CASSFADRNTGELFF. The CDR3 nucleotides are TGCGCCAGCAGCTTCGCGGACAGGAACACCGGGGAGCTGTTTTTT.

The CDR3 loop is CASSSLSETQYF. In nucleotides, the CDR3 is TGTGCCAGCAGCTCACTTTCGGAGACCCAGTACTTC. The chain has TRBV7-2 and TRBJ2-5; no definite D call. Trimming stripped 4 bases from V and 5 bases from J, with 8 bases between. CDR1 and CDR2 from the germline V gene are SGHTA and FQGNSA. The CDR3 totals 12 residues.

CDR3 in DNA: TGTGCCTGGAGCTTCCATCGGGGCTATGGCTACACCTTC. Residues: CAWSFHRGYGYTF. The gene calls are TRBV30 and TRBJ1-2, with D unclear. CDR3 length: 13 residues. In germline, CDR1 is GTSNPN, CDR2 SVGIG (reference sequence). V lost 3 bases and J lost 4, with 12 bases in between.

This clone has more than one count but fewer than ten. The chain is built from TRBV12-5 and TRBJ2-7; a weak D match, TRBD1 (6 bases). Germline V CDR1 and CDR2: LGHNT, FRNRAP. V gave up 0 bases and J gave up 0 bases, with 21 bases separating them. This CDR3 region has 19 residues. This CDR3 reads CASGLVRPRQDASSYEQYF. CDR3 sequence (DNA): TGTGCTAGTGGTTTGGTACGACCCCGACAGGACGCTAGCTCCTACGAGCAGTACTTC.

The chain couples TRBV7-3 to TRBJ2-3, with D perhaps matching TRBD2 (5 bases). Germline V lookup: CDR1 SGHTA, CDR2 FQGTGA. The CDR3 totals 14 residues. V was cut by 5 bases and J by 2 bases, with 11 bases left in between. The CDR3 here is CASSRGGSTDTQYF. DNA of the CDR3: TGTGCCAGCAGCCGAGGAGGCTCCACAGATACGCAGTATTTT.

This chain connects TRBV24-1 to TRBJ1-4; D is unclear. The CDR3 contains 14 residues. The V end lost 10 bases, the J end lost 6 bases, and 17 bases lay between the germline ends. From germline, CDR1 is KGHDR and CDR2 SFDVKD. The CDR3 region is CATKVVGSDEKLFF. The CDR3 DNA follows: TGTGCCACTAAAGTAGTGGGGAGCGATGAAAAACTGTTTTTT.

The CDR3 DNA sequence: TGTGCCAGCAGCTCCACCGGGACAGGGATATCACCCCTCCACTTT. Translating it yields CASSSTGTGISPLHF. The V gene is TRBV7-2, the J gene TRBJ1-6, with 9 bases that match TRBD1. Per the germline V gene, CDR1 is SGHTA and CDR2 is FQGNSA. The trim removed 4 bases at V and 10 bases at J, leaving 8 bases unmatched. The length of the CDR3 is 15 residues.

This rearrangement joins TRBV18 to TRBJ1-6, with TRBD1 matching over 8 bases. The CDR3 length is 14 residues. J was trimmed by 10 bases and V by 4 bases; bases with no gene match: 6. Germline CDR1 KGHSH, CDR2 LQKENI. The CDR3 spells CASSRGQVESPLHF. The DNA of the CDR3 is TGTGCCAGCTCACGGGGACAGGTGGAATCACCCCTCCACTTT.

V gene TRBV7-6 combines with J gene TRBJ2-4; D is perhaps TRBD2 (5 bases). This CDR3 region has 13 residues. Deletions cut 4 bases from V and 6 bases from J, with 10 bases between. Per the germline V gene, CDR1 is SGHVS and CDR2 is FNYEAQ. The CDR3 loop reads CASSSFSGNIQYF. The CDR3 nucleotides are TGTGCCAGCAGCTCATTCAGCGGAAACATTCAGTACTTC.

The CDR3 DNA reads as TGTGCCAGCAGCAAGAGACTAGCGGGGGGCTACCCTTCCTACGAGCAGTACTTC. It translates to CASSKRLAGGYPSYEQYF. V gene TRBV3-1 (or the pseudogene TRBV3-2) combines with J gene TRBJ2-7, with 13 nucleotides matching TRBD2. Germline-derived CDR1 and CDR2 are LGHDT and YNNKEL (reference sequence). V dropped 5 bases and J dropped 1; count of bases not matched to a gene: 11. This CDR3 spans 18 amino acids.

The chain couples TRBV5-1 to TRBJ2-7, with D possibly being TRBD2 (6 bases). This CDR3 is 16 amino acids long. Germline CDR1 and CDR2: SGHRS and YFSETQ. The V gene lost 4 bases and the J gene lost 5 bases, with 22 bases spanning the gap. The CDR3 spells CASSPAAGLLWDEQYF. The CDR3 nucleotides read TGCGCCAGCAGCCCGGCGGCGGGACTCCTCTGGGACGAGCAGTACTTC.

This clone was counted between two and nine times. This chain uses TRBV9 with TRBJ1-4; 8 nucleotides match TRBD1. From germline, CDR1 is SGDLS and CDR2 YYNGEE. This CDR3 spans 15 amino acids. J was trimmed by 7 bases and V by 3 bases; bases with no gene match: 8. The CDR3 here is CASSASPQGGEKLFF. The DNA of the CDR3 is TGTGCCAGCAGCGCCTCCCCACAGGGGGGTGAAAAACTGTTTTTT.

The gene calls are TRBV18 and TRBJ2-2, with TRBD2 as a possible D gene (5 bases). Trimming took 1 base from V and 0 from J, leaving 9 bases between them. CDR3 size: 16 residues. Germline V lookup: CDR1 KGHSH, CDR2 LQKENI. This CDR3 is CASSPQEAPNTGELFF. Written as DNA, the CDR3 is TGTGCCAGCTCACCACAGGAGGCCCCGAACACCGGGGAGCTGTTTTTT.